Listed here are 25 T cell receptor beta chains from one sample, sequenced in a study of cytomegalovirus exposure and HLA in healthy donors. The study ran its PCR with 60 Vbeta and 13 Jbeta primers. Method: immunoSEQ multiplex PCR; TCRdb's copy keeps in-frame clones and lacks some. The sample includes some 180,000 clones, 65% to 80% of them seen just once. The specimen sequenced was PBMCs. The receptors originated from a woman aged 25-40 years in good health and CMV-seropositive.

This clone was recorded a few times. The chain links TRBV7-8 to TRBJ1-3; TRBD1 is a possible D gene (5 bases). Germline loops: CDR1 SGHVS, CDR2 FQNEAQ. The CDR3 is 16 residues long. Trimming left V 3 bases short and J 0 bases short, with 12 bases between. The DNA for the CDR3 is TGTGCCAGCAGCTTCGGGACTGCACTCTCTGGAAACACCATATATTTT. Its translation: CASSFGTALSGNTIYF.

This chain joins TRBV5-1 and TRBJ2-7, with TRBD2 matching 8 bases. The V and J ends lost 0 bases and 0 bases, in that order; junction bases with no gene match: 2. The CDR3 consists of 15 residues. The germline V gene encodes CDR1 SGHRS and CDR2 YFSETQ. The CDR3 DNA sequence: TGCGCCAGCAGCTTGGAGCGGGGGAGCTCCTACGAGCAGTACTTC. Protein sequence: CASSLERGSSYEQYF.

V gene TRBV18 combines with J gene TRBJ2-7; perhaps TRBD1 as D (5 bases). Trimming removed 5 bases at V and 0 bases at J, with 11 bases between. The CDR3 loop spans 14 amino acids. From germline, CDR1 is KGHSH and CDR2 LQKENI. The chain's CDR3 is CASSATASSYEQYF. Written as DNA, the CDR3 is TGTGCCAGCTCAGCGACAGCGAGCTCCTACGAGCAGTACTTC. Looking up the rest from reference TRBV18 and TRBJ2-7 gives the full variable domain: NAGVMQNPRHLVRRRGQEARLRCSPMKGHSHVYWYRQLPEEGLKFMVYLQKENIIDESGMPKERFSAEFPKEGPSILRIQQVVRGDSAAYFCASSATASSYEQYFGPGTRLTVT.

This sequence joins TRBV19 and TRBJ2-1; 9 bases align to TRBD2. CDR1 and CDR2 (germline): LNHDA, SQIVND (reference sequence). With V trimmed by 3 bases and J by 6 bases, 6 bases remained unmatched. This CDR3 has 15 residues. CDR3 in amino acids: CASSMAGGRRNEQFF. The CDR3 nucleotides read TGTGCCAGTAGTATGGCGGGGGGGCGACGCAATGAGCAGTTCTTC.

This clone has just a few counts. The chain carries TRBV28 and TRBJ2-7; D unresolved. CDR1 and CDR2 from the germline V gene are MDHEN and SYDVKM. This CDR3 is built from 11 residues. V lost 3 bases to trimming and J lost 6 bases, with 6 bases between them. The CDR3 coding sequence is TGTGCCAGCAGTTTTACAGCCGAGCAGTACTTC. Amino acid sequence: CASSFTAEQYF.

The CDR3: CASSQTGWQDTQYF. The DNA for the CDR3 is TGTGCCAGCAGCCAGACAGGGTGGCAAGATACGCAGTATTTT. The chain carries TRBV7-2 and TRBJ2-3, with 7 bases lining up with TRBD1. This CDR3 comprises 14 residues. Per the germline V gene, CDR1 is SGHTA and CDR2 is FQGNSA. V shed 5 bases and J 5 bases; nucleotides not matched to a gene: 7.

V and J are TRBV5-4 and TRBJ2-5, with 10 bases matching TRBD1. The CDR3 runs to 16 residues. Unmatched junction bases numbered 9, after V lost 3 bases and J lost 4 bases. CDR1 is SGHNT, CDR2 YYREEE, per germline (reference sequence). For the CDR3, the DNA is TGTGCCAGCAGCTCCGGACAGGGGGTTTCGGTAGAGACCCAGTACTTC. It codes for CASSSGQGVSVETQYF.

In its sample, this clone was seen once. J is TRBJ2-3 and V is TRBV27, with D possibly TRBD2 on 5 matching bases. CDR1 and CDR2 from the germline V gene are MNHEY and SMNVEV (reference sequence). CDR3 length: 14 amino acids. V shed 6 bases and J shed 2 bases, with 12 bases lying between them. The CDR3 DNA reads as TGTGCCAGCAGCTTCGAGCGGATCACAGATACGCAGTATTTT. It specifies CASSFERITDTQYF.

The rearrangement links TRBV5-1 to TRBJ2-7; possibly TRBD1 for D (6 bases). With 0 bases removed from V and 1 base from J, the gap between germline ends came to 8 bases. The CDR3 is made up of 14 amino acids. The germline CDR1 and CDR2 sequences are SGHRS and YFSETQ. The CDR3 protein is CASSLAQGSYEQYF. The CDR3 DNA reads TGCGCCAGCAGCTTGGCTCAGGGGTCCTACGAGCAGTACTTC.

The chain links TRBV13 to TRBJ2-1; TRBD2 is a possible D gene (6 bases). Germline loops: CDR1 PRHDT, CDR2 FYEKMQ (reference sequence). Trimming left V 6 bases short and J 9 bases short, with 12 bases between. There are 12 residues in the CDR3. CDR3: CASRGVGGEQFF. DNA for the CDR3: TGTGCCAGCAGAGGGGTGGGGGGTGAGCAGTTCTTC.

The chain links TRBV7-9 to TRBJ2-1; 7 bases agree with TRBD2. V shed 3 bases, J shed 3 bases, and the junction held 8 bases outside the gene matches. Germline V gene lookup returns CDR1 SEHNR and CDR2 FQNEAQ (reference sequence). This CDR3 has 16 amino acids. The chain's CDR3 is CASSFPLERGYNEQFF. In nucleotides, the CDR3 is TGTGCCAGCAGCTTCCCTCTTGAGCGGGGCTACAATGAGCAGTTCTTC.

In this sample, this clone turned up a few times. This chain links TRBV6-1 with TRBJ1-5, with 7 bases that match TRBD1. V lost 5 bases to trimming and J lost 6 bases; unmatched junction nucleotides: 10. CDR3 length: 15 residues. Germline values: CDR1 MNHNS, CDR2 SASEGT. CDR3 amino acids: CASSLTGRYGQPQHF. The CDR3 nucleotides read TGTGCCAGCAGTCTGACAGGGAGGTACGGTCAGCCCCAGCATTTT.

The chain uses TRBV19 and TRBJ2-3; perhaps TRBD2 as D (6 bases). Germline V CDR1 and CDR2: LNHDA, SQIVND (reference sequence). V was pared by 3 bases and J by 3 bases, with 13 bases between. The CDR3 runs to 15 residues. In DNA form, the CDR3 reads TGTGCCAGTAGTATGGGGGACTCCTGGACAGATACGCAGTATTTT. Its protein product is CASSMGDSWTDTQYF.

This clone came up once. The chain links TRBV5-1 to TRBJ1-4, with D possibly being TRBD1 (5 bases). V lost 6 bases and J lost 8, with 20 bases in between. Germline V gene sequence: CDR1 SGHRS, CDR2 YFSETQ. CDR3 size: 15 residues. CDR3 sequence: CASTPGPHGAEKLFF. The CDR3 bases are TGCGCCAGCACCCCTGGACCGCATGGGGCGGAAAAACTGTTTTTT.

The genes are TRBV2 and TRBJ2-7; 9 nucleotides align to TRBD2. Looked up from germline, CDR1 is SNHLY and CDR2 is FYNNEI. V shed 6 bases, J shed 5 bases, and the junction held 11 bases outside the gene matches. The CDR3 is 15 residues long. The CDR3 nucleotides read TGTGCCAGCAGAAATAGCGGGGGAAAATCTCACGAGCAGTACTTC. This gives the protein CASRNSGGKSHEQYF.

This clone was detected only once. The rearrangement links TRBV11-2 to TRBJ2-3; the D gene is possibly TRBD1 (5 bases). Germline CDR1 SGHAT, CDR2 FQNNGV. Trimming cost V 5 bases and J 4 bases, with 13 bases left between them. This CDR3 comprises 14 residues. The DNA for the CDR3 is TGTGCCAGCAGCCCGACAGTGTGGCCAGATACGCAGTATTTT. Amino acid sequence: CASSPTVWPDTQYF.

The chain joins TRBV13 to TRBJ1-2, with 9 bases lining up with TRBD1. Germline CDR1 reads PRHDT; CDR2 reads FYEKMQ (reference sequence). CDR3 length: 19 amino acids. V was clipped by 0 bases and J by 5 bases; unmatched bases: 16. The CDR3 nucleotides read TGTGCCAGCAGCTTAGGCTCCGGGACAGGGACCAGTCTTGGTTATGGCTACACCTTC. Amino acids: CASSLGSGTGTSLGYGYTF.

A few counts support this clone. The chain couples TRBV7-9 to TRBJ1-6; 8 bases agree with TRBD1. From germline, CDR1 is SEHNR and CDR2 FQNEAQ (reference sequence). The CDR3 is 16 amino acids. After removal of 5 bases from V and 6 bases from J, the junction contained 9 bases not matched to a gene. The CDR3 loop is CASSASPDRVNSPLHF. Written as DNA, the CDR3 is TGTGCCAGCAGCGCCTCCCCGGACAGGGTTAATTCACCCCTCCACTTT.

The chain links TRBV18 to TRBJ1-6; 7 nucleotides align to TRBD1. This CDR3 contains 15 residues. The junction had 3 bases not matched to a gene; V was cut back by 0 bases and J by 7 bases. The V gene's germline CDR1 is KGHSH and CDR2 LQKENI. The CDR3 DNA is TGTGCCAGCTCACCACCCCGCAGGGGGAATTCACCCCTCCACTTT. As protein: CASSPPRRGNSPLHF.

This clone was picked up one time. J is TRBJ2-5 and V is TRBV12-5, with D possibly TRBD1 on 6 matching bases. The DNA end lines up better with TRBJ2-7; the J call may be wrong. This CDR3 contains 12 residues. CDR1 LGHNT and CDR2 FRNRAP come from the germline V gene. Written as DNA, the CDR3 is TGTGCTAGTGCCACAGGGCTCAGCGAGCAGTACTTC. Protein product: CASATGLSEQYF.

The chain employs TRBV19 and TRBJ2-2, with unresolved D. Deletions cut 2 bases from V and 10 bases from J, with 8 bases between. Per the germline V gene, CDR1 is LNHDA and CDR2 is SQIVND (reference sequence). CDR3 length: 12 residues. CDR3 in DNA: TGTGCCAGTAGTATATCCCCCCAGGAGCTGTTTTTT. It yields the protein CASSISPQELFF.

The chain joins TRBV6-5 to TRBJ2-7, with 7 bases lining up with TRBD1. The CDR3 extends over 15 amino acids. V lost 4 bases and J lost 0; bases outside the gene matches: 6. Germline-derived CDR1 and CDR2 are MNHEY and SVGAGI. CDR3 loop: CASSWTGSFSYEQYF. The CDR3 DNA reads TGTGCCAGCAGTTGGACAGGTTCCTTCTCCTACGAGCAGTACTTC.

V and J are TRBV18 and TRBJ2-3, with D maybe TRBD2 (5 bases). V gave up 5 bases and J gave up 2 bases, with 11 bases separating them. This CDR3 comprises 14 residues. Germline CDR1 and CDR2: KGHSH and LQKENI. The CDR3 DNA follows: TGTGCCAGCTCAGGGGTCGGGGACACAGATACGCAGTATTTT. Its protein is CASSGVGDTDTQYF.

This clone was picked up one time. This chain joins TRBV5-8 and TRBJ2-7; D might be TRBD1 (5 bases). V dropped 4 bases and J dropped 6 bases, with 14 bases sitting between them. CDR3 length: 13 amino acids. The V gene's germline CDR1 is SGHTS and CDR2 YDEGEE. CDR3 amino acids: CASSRRASGEQYF. The CDR3 nucleotides are TGTGCCAGCAGCCGCAGGGCCTCCGGCGAGCAGTACTTC.

The rearrangement links TRBV6-5 to TRBJ1-2, with 8 bases matching TRBD1. The length of the CDR3 is 13 residues. Per the germline V gene, CDR1 is MNHEY and CDR2 is SVGAGI. V was pared by 4 bases and J by 6 bases, with 4 bases of the junction left unmatched. This CDR3 reads CASSWRTGNGYTF. Here the CDR3 DNA reads TGTGCCAGCAGTTGGCGGACAGGGAATGGCTACACCTTC.